The T cell receptor (beta chain) described here comes from a study of T cells after yellow fever vaccination (dated by TCRdb to about 2019). In terms of the full investigation: Libraries from fractions with low cell numbers were prepared with the SMART-Seq v4 Ultra Low Input RNA kit. To track T-cell clones before and after primary and booster YFV17D yellow fever vaccination, bulk TCR alpha and beta repertoires were sequenced longitudinally. The cohort comprised two healthy male donors, one aged 18 to 30 and one aged 30 to 40 years. Bulk PBMC replicates and cell subsets were isolated from blood drawn at multiple timepoints before and after both primary and secondary immunization.

Explained via the paper, the treatment or condition label denotes: live attenuated yellow fever vaccine strain. At each blood-draw timepoint, two biological replicates of bulk PBMCs were obtained. PBMCs were isolated from peripheral blood using a standard Ficoll-Paque protocol. RNA was extracted with TriZol from bulk PBMCs, CD4 and CD8 fractions, and dextramer-positive and dextramer-negative fractions. Regarding this clonotype: The specificity of this receptor is unknown. No much larger clonotype is one base removed from it; base qualities were not supplied.

This sample was sequenced with an Illumina NovaSeq 6000. Synthesis of TCR cDNA relied on 5'RACE template switching, a step that introduced a universal primer site along with unique molecular identifiers. Priming of cDNA synthesis was performed from both the TCR alpha and TCR beta constant segments. Libraries were amplified in two PCR steps, with sample barcodes and sequencing adapters added in the second step. Sequencing of libraries was done on Illumina HiSeq 2500 (2x100 bp) or NovaSeq (2x150 bp). The published analysis was carried out like this. MIGEC was used to demultiplex reads and collapse the reads into UMI consensus sequences, and MiXCR was used for V(D)J alignment. Using edgeR on replicate PBMC samples, clonotypes were called vaccine-responding if FDR was below 0.01 and the log2 fold change was above 5 up to day 15. Each bulk clonotype received a CD4 or CD8 identity based on whether the sequenced CD4 or CD8 repertoire contained that clonotype at higher abundance. Using fastp at Q25 and MiXCR, TCRdb reprocessed the public reads and kept productive beta chains. All rows with the same CDR3 protein become a single entry with the most common DNA and genes. These V and J calls are TCRdb output, not the study's own analysis. This sample has roughly 400,000 distinct CDR3 sequences in its table, and around 20% of those were observed once. The ten largest clones capture about 18% of the sample.

The CDR3 has 20 amino acids, counting the end cysteine and phenylalanine. Just the 60-base CDR3 DNA is kept, in frame starting at base 1. Findings and caveats that apply to the study as a whole: Computational filtering was needed because FACS-sorted repertoires could contain abundant contaminating clonotypes from the bulk population. After the booster, most of the clones that had expanded following primary vaccination were detected again (just under 97% of CD4 and 88% of CD8), which suggests that memory was broadly maintained. Only a couple of donors were included in the study, so the extent to which the findings can be generalized is limited. A small fraction of clonotypes appeared in both the CD4 and CD8 compartments, likely as a result of convergent recombination. The secondary T-cell response was weaker than the primary response but faster, peaking on day 5 instead of day 15.

The TCR was taken from a man between 18 and 29 years old who received the YFV17D yellow fever vaccine. The rearrangement combines TRBV21-1 with TRBJ1-5; the table's D call TRBD1 went unverified against the DNA. TRBV21-1 is labeled a pseudogene. Sequenced material: PBMCs, taken before the yellow fever booster vaccination. The CDR3 region has the sequence CASRAPGGDRLNSPRQPQQF. The nucleotides are TGTGCCAGCAGAGCCCCTGGGGGTGACAGGCTAAACTCCCCGAGGCAGCCCCAGCAATTT.